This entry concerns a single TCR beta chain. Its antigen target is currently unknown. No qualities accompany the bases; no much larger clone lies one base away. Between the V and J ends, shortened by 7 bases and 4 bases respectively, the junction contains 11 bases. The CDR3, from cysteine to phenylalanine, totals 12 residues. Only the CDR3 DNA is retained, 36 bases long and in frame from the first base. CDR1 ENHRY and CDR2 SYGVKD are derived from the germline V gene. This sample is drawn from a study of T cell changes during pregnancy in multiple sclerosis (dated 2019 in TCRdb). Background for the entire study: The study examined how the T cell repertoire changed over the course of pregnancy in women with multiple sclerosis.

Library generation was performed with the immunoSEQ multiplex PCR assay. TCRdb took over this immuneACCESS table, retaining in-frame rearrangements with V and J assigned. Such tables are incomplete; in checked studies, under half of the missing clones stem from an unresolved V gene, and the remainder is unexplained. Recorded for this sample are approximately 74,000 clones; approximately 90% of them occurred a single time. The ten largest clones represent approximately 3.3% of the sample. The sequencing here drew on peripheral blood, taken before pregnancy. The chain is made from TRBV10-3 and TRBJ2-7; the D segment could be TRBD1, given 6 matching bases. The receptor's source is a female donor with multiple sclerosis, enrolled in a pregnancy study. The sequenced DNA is TGTGCCATCAAGGGGCAGGGGTACGAGCAGTACTTC. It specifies CAIKGQGYEQYF.